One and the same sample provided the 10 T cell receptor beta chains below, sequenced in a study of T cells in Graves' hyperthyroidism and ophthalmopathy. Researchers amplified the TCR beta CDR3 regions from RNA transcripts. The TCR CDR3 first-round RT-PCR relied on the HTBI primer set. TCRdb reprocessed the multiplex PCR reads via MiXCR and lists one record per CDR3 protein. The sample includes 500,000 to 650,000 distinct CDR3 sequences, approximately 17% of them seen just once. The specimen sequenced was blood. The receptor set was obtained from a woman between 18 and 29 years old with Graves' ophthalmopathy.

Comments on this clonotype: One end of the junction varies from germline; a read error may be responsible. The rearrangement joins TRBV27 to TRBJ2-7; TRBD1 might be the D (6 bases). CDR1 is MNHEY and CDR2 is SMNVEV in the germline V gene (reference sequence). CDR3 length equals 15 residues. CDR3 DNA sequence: TGTGCCAGCAGTTCCCTCCCGGACAGAGGCTACGGGCAGTACTTC. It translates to CASSSLPDRGYGQYF.

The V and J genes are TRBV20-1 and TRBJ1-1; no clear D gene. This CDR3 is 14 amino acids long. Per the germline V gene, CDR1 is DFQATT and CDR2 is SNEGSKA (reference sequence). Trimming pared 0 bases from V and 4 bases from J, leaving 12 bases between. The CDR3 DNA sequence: TGCAGTGCTAGAGACCCCCGGGGAATCACTGAAGCTTTCTTT. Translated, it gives CSARDPRGITEAFF.

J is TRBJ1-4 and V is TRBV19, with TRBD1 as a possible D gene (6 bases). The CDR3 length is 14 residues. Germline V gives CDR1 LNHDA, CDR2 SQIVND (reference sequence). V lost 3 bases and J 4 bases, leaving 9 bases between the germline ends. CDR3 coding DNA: TGTGCCAGTAGTATGGACAGCCGTAATGAAAAACTGTTTTTT. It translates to CASSMDSRNEKLFF.

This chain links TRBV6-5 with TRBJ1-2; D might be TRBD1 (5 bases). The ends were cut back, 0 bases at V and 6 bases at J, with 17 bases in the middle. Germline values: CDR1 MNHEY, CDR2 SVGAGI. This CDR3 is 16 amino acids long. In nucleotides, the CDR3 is TGTGCCAGCAGTTACTCAAGGGGTGGGTTTGCCGATGGCTACACCTTC. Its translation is CASSYSRGGFADGYTF.

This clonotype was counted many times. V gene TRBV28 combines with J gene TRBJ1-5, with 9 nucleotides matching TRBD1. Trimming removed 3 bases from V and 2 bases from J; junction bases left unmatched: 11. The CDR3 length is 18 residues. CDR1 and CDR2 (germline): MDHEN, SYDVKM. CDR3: CASSLPQGAARGNQPQHF. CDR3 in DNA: TGTGCCAGCAGTTTGCCACAGGGGGCGGCTAGGGGCAATCAGCCCCAGCATTTT.

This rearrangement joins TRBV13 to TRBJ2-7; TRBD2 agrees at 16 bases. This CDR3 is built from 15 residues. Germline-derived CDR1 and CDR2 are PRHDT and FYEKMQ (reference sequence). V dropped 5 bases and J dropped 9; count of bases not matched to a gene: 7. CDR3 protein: CASSEGLAGGQGQYF. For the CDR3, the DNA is TGTGCCAGCAGCGAGGGACTAGCGGGGGGGCAGGGGCAGTACTTC.

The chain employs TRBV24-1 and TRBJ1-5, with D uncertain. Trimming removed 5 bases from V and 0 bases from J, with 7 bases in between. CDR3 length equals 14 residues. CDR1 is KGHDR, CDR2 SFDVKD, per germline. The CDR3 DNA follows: TGTGCCACCAGTGGGGTTTATAGCAATCAGCCCCAGCATTTT. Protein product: CATSGVYSNQPQHF.

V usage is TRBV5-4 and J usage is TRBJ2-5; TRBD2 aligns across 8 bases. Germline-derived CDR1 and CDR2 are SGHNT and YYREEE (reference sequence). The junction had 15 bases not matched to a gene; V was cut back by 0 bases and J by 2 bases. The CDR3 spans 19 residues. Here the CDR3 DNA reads TGTGCCAGCAGCTTGGCGTTAGCGGGATCCGAAGTGGGACAAGAGACCCAGTACTTC. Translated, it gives CASSLALAGSEVGQETQYF.

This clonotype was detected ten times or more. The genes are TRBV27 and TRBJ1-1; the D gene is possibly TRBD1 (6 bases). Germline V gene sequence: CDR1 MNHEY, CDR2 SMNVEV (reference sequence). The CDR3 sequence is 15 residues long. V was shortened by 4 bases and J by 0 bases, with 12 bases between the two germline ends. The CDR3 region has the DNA TGTGCCAGCAGTTCGTTACAGGGTCTGAACACTGAAGCTTTCTTT. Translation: CASSSLQGLNTEAFF.

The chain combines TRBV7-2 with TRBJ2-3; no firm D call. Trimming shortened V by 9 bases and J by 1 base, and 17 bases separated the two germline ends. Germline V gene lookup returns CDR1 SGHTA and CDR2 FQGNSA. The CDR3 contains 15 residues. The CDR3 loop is CASSPPGRRTDTQYF. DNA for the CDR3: TGTGCCAGTAGTCCCCCCGGGCGGCGCACAGATACGCAGTATTTT.